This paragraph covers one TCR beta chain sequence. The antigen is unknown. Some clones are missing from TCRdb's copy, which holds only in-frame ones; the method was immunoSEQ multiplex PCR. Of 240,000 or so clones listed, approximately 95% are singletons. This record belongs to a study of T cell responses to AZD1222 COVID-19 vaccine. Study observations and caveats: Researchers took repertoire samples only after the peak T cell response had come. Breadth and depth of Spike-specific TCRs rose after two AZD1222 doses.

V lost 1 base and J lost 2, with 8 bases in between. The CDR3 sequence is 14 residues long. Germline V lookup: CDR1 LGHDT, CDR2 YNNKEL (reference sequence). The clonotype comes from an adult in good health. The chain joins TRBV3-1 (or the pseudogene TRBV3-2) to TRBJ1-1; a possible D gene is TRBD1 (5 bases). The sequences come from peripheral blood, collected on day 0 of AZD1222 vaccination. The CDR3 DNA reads TGTGCCAGCAGCCAAGGGACAACTAACACTGAAGCTTTCTTT. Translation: CASSQGTTNTEAFF.